The TCR beta chain under discussion was sequenced for a study of shared clonotypes between healthy human individuals. Naive CD8 cells, CD45RO-negative and positively selected for CCR7, excluded terminally differentiated effector memory CD45RA+ cells. All of the donors resided in Nashville, Tennessee, and each was a Caucasian adult. Study-wide results and limits: Few donors limited the genetic and exposure-history diversity represented.

Repertoires were generated with immunoSEQ multiplex PCR, while TCRdb's copy carries only in-frame clones and drops some. The sample carries some 2.1 million clones, about 95% recorded once. This CDR3 spans 16 amino acids. In germline, CDR1 is SGHAT, CDR2 FQNNGV. Trimming stripped 1 base from V and 3 bases from J, with 14 bases between. About this clone itself: What it recognizes is unknown.

Sequencing was done on a sample of naive CD8+ T cells sorted from blood. The sequence came from a man younger than 35 in good health. The V call is TRBV11-2, the J call TRBJ2-3, with D hard to call. The CDR3 spells CASSLVPFPGTDTQYF. CDR3 nucleotide sequence: TGTGCCAGCAGCTTAGTCCCCTTCCCAGGTACAGATACGCAGTATTTT. Combining the CDR3 with reference TRBV11-2 and TRBJ2-3 gives the whole variable domain EAGVAQSPRYKIIEKRQSVAFWCNPISGHATLYWYQQILGQGPKLLIQFQNNGVVDDSQLPKDRFSAERLKGVDSTLKIQPAKLEDSAVYLCASSLVPFPGTDTQYFGPGTRLTVL.